These 27 T cell receptor beta chains came from one sample sequenced in a study of T cell repertoires in cytomegalovirus infection. TCRdb used MiXCR to reprocess the reads, holding one entry per CDR3 protein. The sample yields under 200,000 distinct CDR3 sequences, 7.5% to 10% seen once. Material: PBMCs. All receptors come from a human donor in good health (CMV status not recorded). Some clones in this sample may be carry-over from other donors' samples.

V usage is TRBV25-1 and J usage is TRBJ2-3; D is uncertain. The V end was cut by 6 bases, the J end by 1 base, with 14 bases between. Germline CDR1 MGHDK, CDR2 SYGVNS. The CDR3 is 15 residues long. The CDR3 loop is CASSKGLGGTDTQYF. The CDR3 nucleotides read TGTGCCAGCAGCAAGGGCCTTGGGGGCACAGATACGCAGTATTTT.

The chain links TRBV7-9 to TRBJ1-5; TRBD1 is a possible D gene (5 bases). The V and J ends lost 5 bases and 5 bases respectively, with 16 bases between them. This CDR3 contains 15 residues. Germline V gives CDR1 SEHNR, CDR2 FQNEAQ (reference sequence). The CDR3 bases are TGTGCCAGCAGCCCAGGCTCAGGGAGGCATCAGCCCCAGCATTTT. Encoded protein: CASSPGSGRHQPQHF. The full variable domain, in which reference TRBV7-9 and TRBJ1-5 provide the parts outside the CDR3, is DTGVSQNPRHKITKRGQNVTFRCDPISEHNRLYWYRQTLGQGPEFLTYFQNEAQLEKSRLLSDRFSAERPKGSFSTLEIQRTEQGDSAMYLCASSPGSGRHQPQHFGDGTRLSIL.

This clonotype was counted at least ten times. The V gene is TRBV7-2, the J gene TRBJ2-3, with TRBD1 matching over 9 bases. Per the germline V gene, CDR1 is SGHTA and CDR2 is FQGNSA. The length of the CDR3 is 13 residues. J gave up 5 bases and V 3 bases, and 0 bases lay outside the gene matches. The CDR3 region is CASSLTGGDTQYF. CDR3 sequence (DNA): TGTGCCAGCAGCTTGACAGGGGGAGATACGCAGTATTTT.

As for this clonotype: This may come from a read error, since a much larger clone is one base off. The chain joins TRBV7-8 to TRBJ1-1; D call uncertain. The CDR3 loop spans 12 amino acids. The germline V gene encodes CDR1 SGHVS and CDR2 FQNEAQ. The CDR3 reads CASSWGGTESFF. The CDR3 region has the DNA TGTGCCAGCAGCTGGGGTGGCACTGAATCTTTCTTT.

This rearrangement joins TRBV7-9 to TRBJ1-5; D might be TRBD1 (5 bases). The CDR3 is made up of 15 amino acids. V was pared by 5 bases and J by 5 bases, with 16 bases between. The V gene's germline CDR1 is SEHNR and CDR2 FQNEAQ (reference sequence). The CDR3 protein is CASSPGWQGDQPQHF. CDR3 DNA: TGTGCCAGCAGCCCGGGGTGGCAGGGTGATCAGCCCCAGCATTTT.

At least ten counts were recorded for this clonotype. V gene TRBV7-2 combines with J gene TRBJ2-3, with no clear D. Trimming removed 3 bases from V and 4 bases from J, with 11 bases in between. The CDR3 has 14 amino acids. The germline V gene has CDR1 SGHTA and CDR2 FQGNSA. For the CDR3, the DNA is TGTGCCAGCAGCTTGGGCGGCGGATCAGATACGCAGTATTTT. Translation: CASSLGGGSDTQYF.

This clonotype was counted ten times or more. This chain uses TRBV5-5 with TRBJ2-1; 10 bases match TRBD1. With 4 bases clipped from V and 9 bases from J, the junction kept 13 bases outside the gene matches. The CDR3 runs 16 residues. The germline V gene has CDR1 SGHKS and CDR2 YYEKEE (reference sequence). CDR3 in DNA: TGTGCCAGCAGCCGAAGTCCGGGACAGGGGTCTATTGAGCAGTTCTTC. Translation gives CASSRSPGQGSIEQFF.

This clonotype was seen ten or more times. This rearrangement joins TRBV7-2 to TRBJ1-6, with a tentative D call TRBD1 (6 bases). The CDR3 is made up of 16 amino acids. CDR1 SGHTA and CDR2 FQGNSA come from the germline V gene. V lost 1 base and J 8 bases, leaving 15 bases between the germline ends. CDR3 in DNA: TGTGCCAGCAGCTTAGTCGGGACAAAAGTAGATTCACCCCTCCACTTT. Translated: CASSLVGTKVDSPLHF.

This chain connects TRBV2 to TRBJ2-1; 12 bases map to TRBD1. CDR1 is SNHLY and CDR2 is FYNNEI in the germline V gene. The CDR3 loop spans 15 amino acids. Trimming removed 3 bases from V and 9 bases from J; junction bases left unmatched: 6. CDR3 residues: CASSDLGQGAFEQFF. The CDR3 DNA reads as TGTGCCAGCAGTGATCTGGGACAGGGGGCCTTTGAGCAGTTCTTC.

This clonotype was detected many times. V usage is TRBV25-1 and J usage is TRBJ2-2, with 10 bases lining up with TRBD1. V lost 4 bases and J lost 3; bases outside the gene matches: 2. Germline loops: CDR1 MGHDK, CDR2 SYGVNS. The CDR3 is 15 amino acids. CDR3 residues: CASSAGTGDTGELFF. CDR3 bases: TGTGCCAGCAGTGCCGGGACAGGGGACACCGGGGAGCTGTTTTTT.

This clonotype was seen only a few times. The V gene is TRBV3-1, the J gene TRBJ1-1; D remains unclear. V was clipped by 3 bases and J by 4 bases, with 12 bases between them. From germline, CDR1 is LGHDT and CDR2 YNNKEL (reference sequence). CDR3 length: 14 residues. The CDR3 protein is CASSQLGKSTEAFF. The CDR3 nucleotides are TGTGCCAGCAGCCAGCTTGGGAAGAGCACTGAAGCTTTCTTT.

This clonotype showed up just a few times. This chain links TRBV20-1 with TRBJ1-1; TRBD1 might be the D (6 bases). The CDR3 runs 11 residues. Trimming took off 3 bases at V and 6 bases at J, with 8 bases between the two ends. The germline gives CDR1 DFQATT, CDR2 SNEGSKA (reference sequence). The CDR3 is CSASRTAEAFF. The CDR3 nucleotides read TGCAGTGCTAGTAGGACAGCTGAAGCTTTCTTT.

Many counts were recorded for this clonotype. V gene TRBV11-2 combines with J gene TRBJ2-1, with TRBD2 matching over 11 bases. J was trimmed by 0 bases and V by 5 bases; bases with no gene match: 6. The CDR3 loop spans 17 amino acids. The germline CDR1 and CDR2 sequences are SGHAT and FQNNGV. The CDR3 bases are TGTGCCAGCAGCATTACTAGCGGGAGCACCTCCTACAATGAGCAGTTCTTC. Protein: CASSITSGSTSYNEQFF.

This clonotype was observed at least ten times. The V and J genes are TRBV15 and TRBJ2-6; unclear D gene. The V gene's germline CDR1 is LNHNV and CDR2 YYDKDF (reference sequence). The V and J ends lost 1 base and 0 bases respectively, with 4 bases between them. This CDR3 is built from 15 residues. The CDR3 sequence is CATSRGNSGANVLTF. The CDR3 nucleotides read TGTGCCACCAGCAGAGGCAACTCTGGGGCCAACGTCCTGACTTTC.

This clonotype was counted only a few times. The chain links TRBV7-2 to TRBJ1-6; unclear D gene. CDR1 is SGHTA and CDR2 is FQGNSA in the germline V gene. Trimming removed 1 base from V and 11 bases from J, with 3 bases in between. The CDR3 has 11 amino acids. In DNA, the CDR3 is TGTGCCAGCAGCTTAGTTGCACCCCTCCACTTT. Translating it yields CASSLVAPLHF.

This clonotype showed up many times. The chain combines TRBV29-1 with TRBJ1-1; 7 nucleotides line up with TRBD1. Losses at the gene ends were 7 bases for V and 4 bases for J; bases not matched to a gene: 9. Germline V CDR1 and CDR2: SQVTM, ANQGSEA. The CDR3 runs 13 residues. The CDR3 loop reads CSARQGGGTEAFF. CDR3 nucleotides: TGCAGCGCCCGACAGGGAGGGGGCACTGAAGCTTTCTTT.

V and J are TRBV25-1 and TRBJ2-2, with TRBD2 as a possible D gene (6 bases). Looked up from germline, CDR1 is MGHDK and CDR2 is SYGVNS. The CDR3 sequence is 17 residues long. Trimming pared 7 bases from V and 4 bases from J, leaving 22 bases between. The CDR3 DNA reads as TGTGCCAGCACCACCACCCTAGCGAGAGGGCCCACCGGGGAGCTGTTTTTT. This translates into CASTTTLARGPTGELFF.

This clonotype was observed a handful of times. The rearrangement joins TRBV2 to TRBJ2-1; D is unclear. V lost 3 bases, J lost 1 base, and 7 bases lay in between. This CDR3 region has 14 residues. CDR1 and CDR2 (germline): SNHLY, FYNNEI. In DNA, the CDR3 is TGTGCCAGCAGTGATGTTATGTCCTACAATGAGCAGTTCTTC. This translates into CASSDVMSYNEQFF.

This clonotype was seen only a few times. The chain joins TRBV20-1 to TRBJ1-1; a possible D gene is TRBD1 (6 bases). Trimming took 3 bases from V and 5 from J, leaving 16 bases between them. The germline V gene encodes CDR1 DFQATT and CDR2 SNEGSKA (reference sequence). The CDR3 is 14 amino acids. This chain's CDR3 is CSARVAGGRTEAFF. CDR3 coding DNA: TGCAGTGCTAGGGTCGCGGGGGGCCGGACTGAAGCTTTCTTT.

This clonotype occurred many times. This chain links TRBV7-8 with TRBJ2-5; D is perhaps TRBD2 (5 bases). Trimming took 0 bases from V and 5 from J, leaving 10 bases between them. The CDR3 is 14 residues long. The germline V gene encodes CDR1 SGHVS and CDR2 FQNEAQ. DNA for the CDR3: TGTGCCAGCAGCTTAGCTGCTAGCATGGAGACCCAGTACTTC. This codes for CASSLAASMETQYF.

This clonotype showed up just a few times. The chain links TRBV18 to TRBJ2-1, with D hard to call. Trimming took off 3 bases at V and 8 bases at J, with 11 bases between the two ends. In germline, CDR1 is KGHSH, CDR2 LQKENI. The CDR3 runs to 13 residues. This CDR3 is CASSPSLGYEQFF. The CDR3, as DNA: TGTGCCAGCTCACCCTCATTGGGATATGAGCAGTTCTTC.

This clonotype was seen ten or more times. The rearrangement links TRBV7-2 to TRBJ1-6, with 9 bases aligning to TRBD1. The CDR3 loop spans 15 amino acids. Germline V gene sequence: CDR1 SGHTA, CDR2 FQGNSA. V lost 5 bases and J lost 6; bases outside the gene matches: 5. CDR3 protein: CASSPQGAVNSPLHF. CDR3 bases: TGTGCCAGCAGCCCACAGGGGGCGGTTAATTCACCCCTCCACTTT.

This clonotype was detected many times. This chain joins TRBV27 and TRBJ1-2, with D unresolved. CDR3 length: 13 amino acids. V dropped 2 bases and J dropped 5 bases, with 9 bases sitting between them. CDR1 is MNHEY, CDR2 SMNVEV, per germline (reference sequence). CDR3 DNA: TGTGCCAGCAGTTTACGAGGGAGGTATGGCTACACCTTC. This sequence encodes CASSLRGRYGYTF.

V gene TRBV28 combines with J gene TRBJ2-6; D possibly corresponds to TRBD1 (6 bases). This CDR3 comprises 16 residues. CDR1 is MDHEN and CDR2 is SYDVKM in the germline V gene. V lost 6 bases and J lost 0, with 12 bases in between. The CDR3 here is CASRQTGRSGANVLTF. The CDR3 DNA follows: TGTGCCAGCAGGCAGACAGGTCGCTCTGGGGCCAACGTCCTGACTTTC.

This clonotype has a count of ten or more. At one end, the junction sequence differs from germline, possibly due to a read error. The chain links TRBV7-7 to TRBJ2-1; D is perhaps TRBD2 (5 bases). CDR3 length: 13 amino acids. Germline CDR1 SSHAT, CDR2 FNYEAQ (reference sequence). The CDR3 DNA sequence: TGTGCTAGCAGCGAGGGAAGCTCGAGTGAGCAGTTCTTC. Its translation: CASSEGSSSEQFF.

This clonotype was counted ten times or more. The CDR3: CASSPRRTVGTEAFF. DNA of the CDR3: TGTGCCAGCAGTCCCAGACGCACCGTGGGCACTGAAGCTTTCTTT. This rearrangement joins TRBV12-3 or TRBV12-4 to TRBJ1-1, with D hard to call. This CDR3 is built from 15 residues. Trimming shortened V by 5 bases and J by 4 bases, and 17 bases separated the two germline ends.

The CDR3, as DNA: TGCGCCAGCAGTCGGGGACAGGGAACAGATACGCAGTATTTT. This translates into CASSRGQGTDTQYF. The chain joins TRBV23-1 to TRBJ2-3, with TRBD1 matching 9 bases. TRBV23-1 is an ORF, with its function uncertain. J gave up 3 bases and V 4 bases, and 2 bases lay outside the gene matches. The CDR3 has 14 residues.